Below are 5 T cell receptor beta chains sequenced from a single sample in a study of blood T cell repertoires in COVID-19. Profiling relied on immunoSEQ multiplex PCR, and the TCRdb table lists in-frame clones only, not all of them. The table records around 260,000 clones, around 86% of them present only once. Sequences were obtained from peripheral blood. These receptors all come from a woman under 40 with active or convalescent COVID-19.

In the case of this clone: Other DNA sequences of this sample code for an identical CDR3. The genes are TRBV6-5 and TRBJ1-6; a possible D gene is TRBD1 (5 bases). The length of the CDR3 is 13 residues. The germline gives CDR1 MNHEY, CDR2 SVGAGI. Trimming pared 2 bases from V and 7 bases from J, leaving 6 bases between. The CDR3 region is CASSYQGNSPLHF. CDR3 bases: TGTGCCAGCAGTTACCAGGGAAATTCACCCCTCCACTTT.

The V gene is TRBV28, the J gene TRBJ1-3; D is undetermined. The CDR3 extends over 11 amino acids. Germline lookup yields CDR1 MDHEN and CDR2 SYDVKM. Between the trimmed V and J ends, which lost 6 bases and 4 bases, there was a span of 4 bases. CDR3 region: CASRSGNTIYF. The CDR3 coding sequence is TGTGCCAGCAGGTCAGGAAACACCATATATTTT.

V and J are TRBV19 and TRBJ1-5, with 10 bases matching TRBD1. The germline V gene encodes CDR1 LNHDA and CDR2 SQIVND (reference sequence). The CDR3 covers 16 residues. Trimming cost V 5 bases and J 0 bases; bases outside gene matches: 4. The CDR3 here is CASSDRGPNSNQPQHF. CDR3 nucleotide sequence: TGTGCCAGTAGTGACAGGGGGCCGAATAGCAATCAGCCCCAGCATTTT.

This chain's CDR3 is CASSLRGLAGYSDTQYF. The DNA of the CDR3 is TGTGCCAGCAGCTTAAGGGGGCTAGCGGGGTACTCAGATACGCAGTATTTT. The chain joins TRBV7-6 to TRBJ2-3; TRBD2 agrees at 9 bases. The CDR3 length is 17 residues. The V gene's germline CDR1 is SGHVS and CDR2 FNYEAQ. The trim removed 2 bases at V and 4 bases at J, leaving 10 bases unmatched.

This chain joins TRBV10-2 and TRBJ1-6; 8 bases fit TRBD1. This CDR3 has 15 amino acids. The germline gives CDR1 WSHSY, CDR2 SAAADI. V lost 2 bases, J lost 10 bases, and 7 bases stayed unmatched. CDR3 amino acids: CASSERAGGDSPLHF. The CDR3 nucleotides are TGCGCCAGCAGTGAGAGGGCAGGGGGCGACTCACCCCTCCACTTT.